Shown below are 26 T cell receptor beta chains from a single sample sequenced in a study of tumor-infiltrating lymphocytes in oesophageal squamous cell carcinoma. TCRdb fed the PCR reads into MiXCR, producing one record per CDR3 protein. The table has around 16,000 distinct CDR3 sequences, 40% to 45% seen once; the top ten hold under 50%. The sequenced sample was blood. The receptors here all came from a female donor with esophageal squamous cell carcinoma.

V and J are TRBV11-2 and TRBJ1-2; 8 bases fit TRBD1. J gave up 4 bases and V 2 bases, and 6 bases lay outside the gene matches. Germline V CDR1 and CDR2: SGHAT, FQNNGV. The CDR3 is made up of 15 amino acids. For the CDR3, the DNA is TGTGCCAGCAGCTTACAAGTGACAGGGGTCTATGGCTACACCTTC. This codes for CASSLQVTGVYGYTF. The variable domain in full, completed from reference TRBV11-2 and TRBJ1-2, reads EAGVAQSPRYKIIEKRQSVAFWCNPISGHATLYWYQQILGQGPKLLIQFQNNGVVDDSQLPKDRFSAERLKGVDSTLKIQPAKLEDSAVYLCASSLQVTGVYGYTFGSGTRLTVV.

V and J are TRBV7-6 and TRBJ2-5; possible D gene TRBD1, 6 bases. The CDR3 is made up of 15 amino acids. The germline V gene encodes CDR1 SGHVS and CDR2 FNYEAQ. Trimming shortened V by 5 bases and J by 0 bases, and 13 bases separated the two germline ends. CDR3 coding DNA: TGTGCCAGCAGCCCCGGGACACCGTACCAAGAGACCCAGTACTTC. It translates to CASSPGTPYQETQYF.

This clonotype has a handful of counts. The V gene is TRBV7-8, the J gene TRBJ2-4, with D uncertain. The closer fit of TRBJ2-1 to the DNA end suggests the J call may be wrong. The CDR3 contains 13 residues. Looked up from germline, CDR1 is SGHVS and CDR2 is FQNEAQ. CDR3 region: CASSLDANNEQFF. CDR3 in DNA: TGTGCCAGCAGCTTAGACGCAAACAATGAGCAGTTCTTC.

This clonotype is medium-sized (0.01 to 0.1%) in the sample. The genes are TRBV11-1 and TRBJ2-1; TRBD1 aligns across 8 bases. There are 13 residues in the CDR3. After removal of 1 base from V and 8 bases from J, the junction contained 1 base not matched to a gene. The germline V gene encodes CDR1 SGHAT and CDR2 FQDESV (reference sequence). Here the CDR3 DNA reads TGTGCCAGCAGCTTAGGGACAGGGTATGAGCAGTTCTTC. Translating it yields CASSLGTGYEQFF.

About this clonotype: A much larger clone lies one base from this, so it may be a read error. The CDR3 DNA sequence: TGTGCCAGTAGGATCGGGGCAGTCCTAGCCAAAAACATTCAGTACTTC. It is translated as CASRIGAVLAKNIQYF. V gene TRBV19 combines with J gene TRBJ2-4; D possibly matches TRBD1 or TRBD2 (5 bases each). Between the trimmed V and J ends, which lost 6 bases and 0 bases, there was a span of 15 bases. CDR3 size: 16 residues. The V gene's germline CDR1 is LNHDA and CDR2 SQIVND (reference sequence).

In its sample, this clonotype is medium-sized. The chain employs TRBV7-2 and TRBJ2-1; D is unresolved. Germline V gene data show CDR1 as SGHTA and CDR2 as FQGNSA. Trimming removed 3 bases from V and 0 bases from J, with 6 bases in between. The CDR3 sequence is 14 residues long. This CDR3 reads CASSFDPSYNEQFF. CDR3 DNA: TGTGCCAGCAGCTTTGACCCCTCCTACAATGAGCAGTTCTTC.

CDR3 residues: CASSLVKTGANTEAFF. The CDR3 DNA reads as TGTGCCAGCAGCTTAGTGAAGACAGGAGCGAACACTGAAGCTTTCTTT. This chain uses TRBV7-2 with TRBJ2-5; D is perhaps TRBD1 (6 bases). TRBJ1-1 matches the DNA end more closely, so the J call is doubtful. Germline V lookup: CDR1 SGHTA, CDR2 FQGNSA. The CDR3 has 16 amino acids.

This clonotype was observed many times. The chain is built from TRBV28 and TRBJ2-5; 8 nucleotides line up with TRBD1. The CDR3 covers 15 residues. The germline V gene has CDR1 MDHEN and CDR2 SYDVKM. V dropped 6 bases and J dropped 11; count of bases not matched to a gene: 17. CDR3 sequence: CASSSQGAGGNEQYF. The CDR3 DNA reads as TGTGCCAGCAGCTCGCAGGGGGCAGGCGGCAATGAGCAGTACTTC. Full variable domain (rest looked up from reference TRBV28 and TRBJ2-5): DVKVTQSSRYLVKRTGEKVFLECVQDMDHENMFWYRQDPGLGLRLIYFSYDVKMKEKGDIPEGYSVSREKKERFSLILESASTNQTSMYLCASSSQGAGGNEQYFGPGTRLLVL.

The chain couples TRBV6-2 or TRBV6-3 to TRBJ2-3; TRBD1 agrees at 7 bases. The germline V gene encodes CDR1 MNHEY and CDR2 SVGEGT. Trimming cost V 6 bases and J 1 base; bases outside gene matches: 4. CDR3 size: 14 residues. In nucleotides, the CDR3 is TGTGCCAGCAGCCACGGGACAGGCACAGATACGCAGTATTTT. Its translation is CASSHGTGTDTQYF.

The rearrangement links TRBV10-3 to TRBJ2-1; TRBD2 matches at 12 bases. This CDR3 has 15 amino acids. Trimming at V came to 4 bases and at J to 6 bases, leaving 4 bases not matched to a gene. The germline CDR1 and CDR2 sequences are ENHRY and SYGVKD. The CDR3 bases are TGTGCCATCAGTGGACTAGCGGGAGAATCCAATGAGCAGTTCTTC. Protein: CAISGLAGESNEQFF.

This clonotype was seen only once. The chain combines TRBV27 with TRBJ2-3; perhaps TRBD1 as D (5 bases). In germline, CDR1 is MNHEY, CDR2 SMNVEV (reference sequence). The CDR3 has 14 residues. V was clipped by 0 bases and J by 4 bases, with 8 bases between them. CDR3 sequence (DNA): TGTGCCAGCAGTTTATCGGGGCCACCAGATACGCAGTATTTT. It encodes CASSLSGPPDTQYF.

The gene calls are TRBV6-6 and TRBJ2-6; D is undetermined. The J call may be incorrect, as the DNA end agrees better with TRBJ2-7. The CDR3 has 13 amino acids. The germline CDR1 and CDR2 sequences are MNHNY and SVGAGI (reference sequence). The CDR3 reads CASSYSISNEQYF. In DNA form, the CDR3 reads TGTGCCAGCAGTTACTCGATAAGCAACGAGCAGTACTTC.

The chain combines TRBV18 with TRBJ2-2; D tentatively fits TRBD1 or TRBD2 (5 bases each). Between the trimmed V and J ends, which lost 1 base and 2 bases, there was a span of 17 bases. CDR3 length: 18 residues. Germline CDR1 KGHSH, CDR2 LQKENI. The CDR3 region has the DNA TGTGCCAGCTCACCACGGCCGGGGCGCGTAGTTAACACCGGGGAGCTGTTTTTT. This sequence encodes CASSPRPGRVVNTGELFF.

The chain combines TRBV7-8 with TRBJ2-4; the match to TRBD2 covers 7 bases. The last part of the DNA fits TRBJ2-1 better; the J call may be wrong. The germline V gene encodes CDR1 SGHVS and CDR2 FQNEAQ. The CDR3 sequence is 15 residues long. CDR3 region: CASSLVGTNYNEQFF. The CDR3 nucleotides read TGTGCCAGCAGCTTAGTCGGGACTAACTACAATGAGCAGTTCTTC.

This clonotype was detected a few times. The chain links TRBV11-2 to TRBJ2-3; possible D gene TRBD1, 5 bases. V was shortened by 0 bases and J by 2 bases, with 12 bases between the two germline ends. CDR1 is SGHAT, CDR2 FQNNGV, per germline. CDR3 size: 16 residues. CDR3 in amino acids: CASSLESGHFTDTQYF. The CDR3 DNA reads TGTGCCAGCAGCTTAGAGAGTGGACATTTCACAGATACGCAGTATTTT.

This clonotype was seen repeatedly, ten times or more. The chain combines TRBV28 with TRBJ1-4; D possibly corresponds to TRBD1 (5 bases). V was cut by 5 bases and J by 11 bases, with 24 bases left in between. Per the germline V gene, CDR1 is MDHEN and CDR2 is SYDVKM. CDR3 length: 16 amino acids. CDR3 in amino acids: CASSNTDIGGKDKLFF. CDR3 in DNA: TGTGCCAGCAGTAACACGGACATTGGTGGGAAGGATAAACTGTTTTTT.

The V call is TRBV27, the J call TRBJ2-7; 8 nucleotides agree with TRBD2. The junction had 4 bases not matched to a gene; V was cut back by 4 bases and J by 2 bases. Germline CDR1 reads MNHEY; CDR2 reads SMNVEV (reference sequence). This CDR3 comprises 14 residues. In nucleotides, the CDR3 is TGTGCCAGCAGTTCAGGGACTAGGGCCTACGAGCAGTACTTC. It translates to CASSSGTRAYEQYF.

V usage is TRBV27 and J usage is TRBJ2-3; 11 nucleotides match TRBD2. The CDR3 contains 21 residues. CDR1 is MNHEY and CDR2 is SMNVEV in the germline V gene (reference sequence). The V gene end was trimmed by 5 bases and the J gene end by 0 bases; junction bases not matched to a gene: 19. The CDR3 DNA sequence: TGTGCCAGCAGTGGTAGTGGGGCTTTGACTAGCGGGGATTTTAGCACAGATACGCAGTATTTT. Its translation is CASSGSGALTSGDFSTDTQYF.

This clonotype has a single count. The V and J genes are TRBV7-2 and TRBJ1-1; D perhaps matches TRBD1 (6 bases). The length of the CDR3 is 18 residues. V was shortened by 2 bases and J by 1 base, with 20 bases between the two germline ends. Germline lookup yields CDR1 SGHTA and CDR2 FQGNSA. CDR3 amino acids: CASSLFLVGGRRNTEAFF. The CDR3 DNA is TGTGCCAGCAGCTTATTTTTGGTTGGGGGCAGGAGGAACACTGAAGCTTTCTTT.

This chain connects TRBV7-8 to TRBJ1-1; D possibly corresponds to TRBD1 (6 bases). V lost 2 bases and J lost 5, with 21 bases in between. The CDR3 totals 17 residues. CDR1 is SGHVS and CDR2 is FQNEAQ in the germline V gene. CDR3 DNA: TGTGCCAGCAGCTTAAAGGGGGAGAGGGACATAGGGACTGAAGCTTTCTTT. Translated, it gives CASSLKGERDIGTEAFF.

This CDR3 is CSCFGKPPWTDTQYF. CDR3 DNA: TGCAGTTGCTTTGGGAAACCCCCTTGGACAGATACGCAGTATTTT. The chain is built from TRBV20-1 and TRBJ2-3; D remains ambiguous. This CDR3 is 15 amino acids long. Trimming left V 8 bases short and J 3 bases short, with 21 bases between. Germline V gene lookup returns CDR1 DFQATT and CDR2 SNEGSKA (reference sequence).

In this sample, this clonotype is medium-sized. The chain uses TRBV12-5 and TRBJ2-5; 8 bases are shared with TRBD1. CDR3 length: 13 residues. Germline CDR1 is LGHNT and CDR2 is FRNRAP. J gave up 5 bases and V 1 base, and 0 bases lay outside the gene matches. The CDR3 spells CASGLDRGETQYF. CDR3 coding DNA: TGTGCTAGTGGTTTGGACAGGGGGGAGACCCAGTACTTC.

DNA for the CDR3: TGTGCCAGCAGCTTAGTCGGTAGCGGGGATACTAGCACAGATACGCAGTATTTT. Translation gives CASSLVGSGDTSTDTQYF. The rearrangement uses TRBV7-2 and TRBJ2-3; TRBD2 agrees at 8 bases. Germline V gene lookup returns CDR1 SGHTA and CDR2 FQGNSA. The V segment lost 1 base and the J segment 0 bases; nucleotides outside the gene matches: 9. The CDR3 runs to 18 residues.

V is TRBV7-3 and J is TRBJ1-2; D is ambiguous. The length of the CDR3 is 16 residues. The V gene lost 5 bases and the J gene lost 4 bases, with 20 bases spanning the gap. From germline, CDR1 is SGHTA and CDR2 FQGTGA. CDR3 DNA sequence: TGTGCCAGCAGCACCTTAATCGGCTCCAGAGCCTATGGCTACACCTTC. Translating gives CASSTLIGSRAYGYTF. The full variable domain, rest sourced from reference TRBV7-3 and TRBJ1-2, is GAGVSQTPSNKVTEKGKYVELRCDPISGHTALYWYRQSLGQGPEFLIYFQGTGAADDSGLPNDRFFAVRPEGSVSTLKIQRTERGDSAVYLCASSTLIGSRAYGYTFGSGTRLTVV.

The J gene is TRBJ2-2, the V gene TRBV7-3; D unclear. V was shortened by 7 bases and J by 1 base, with 10 bases between the two germline ends. Germline V gives CDR1 SGHTA, CDR2 FQGTGA. The CDR3 sequence is 14 residues long. This CDR3 is CASKETQNTGELFF. As DNA, the CDR3 is TGTGCCAGCAAGGAGACTCAGAACACCGGGGAGCTGTTTTTT.

As to this clonotype: This may arise from a read error, as a much more abundant clone is one base away. The J gene is TRBJ2-4, the V gene TRBV6-1; 9 positions agree with TRBD2. This CDR3 region has 17 residues. The germline V gene has CDR1 MNHNS and CDR2 SASEGT. Trimming removed 5 bases from V and 15 bases from J; junction bases left unmatched: 23. CDR3 sequence (DNA): TGTGCCAGCAGTCCTCAATCGACACCACTAGCGGGTAGGCTGCGGTACTTC. Translation gives CASSPQSTPLAGRLRYF.